A single sample gave rise to the 18 T cell receptor beta chains below, sequenced in a study of OX40 agonist ivuxolimab in advanced cancers. The method was immunoSEQ multiplex PCR; TCRdb's version includes in-frame clones alone and lacks a portion of them. This sample has 55,000 to 70,000 clones; 92% occur once, and the top ten carry around 8%. The sequences come from CD4+ or CD8+ T cells sorted from blood, collected in a trial of the OX40 agonist ivuxolimab. The receptors shown here come from an adult with an advanced solid tumor such as melanoma, head and neck, liver or kidney cancer.

This sequence joins TRBV7-2 and TRBJ1-3; D is unresolved. CDR3 length: 16 amino acids. CDR1 and CDR2 from the germline V gene are SGHTA and FQGNSA. V lost 0 bases, J lost 0 bases, and 9 bases lay in between. The CDR3 loop reads CASSLARVFSGNTIYF. For the CDR3, the DNA is TGTGCCAGCAGCTTAGCCCGGGTGTTCTCTGGAAACACCATATATTTT.

This clone was detected only a few times. This rearrangement joins TRBV9 to TRBJ1-1; D gene uncertain. Trimming stripped 1 base from V and 4 bases from J, with 8 bases between. This CDR3 contains 13 residues. The germline CDR1 and CDR2 sequences are SGDLS and YYNGEE. CDR3 sequence reads: CASSVNLGTEAFF. CDR3 in DNA: TGTGCCAGCAGCGTAAACTTAGGCACTGAAGCTTTCTTT.

This sequence joins TRBV27 and TRBJ1-2, with unresolved D. The germline V and J ends were trimmed by 8 bases and 1 base, with 11 bases remaining between them. The CDR3 has 13 residues. The germline CDR1 and CDR2 sequences are MNHEY and SMNVEV (reference sequence). CDR3 in DNA: TGTGCCAGCGGCGAGGGCTTTAACTATGGCTACACCTTC. It codes for CASGEGFNYGYTF.

J is TRBJ2-1 and V is TRBV30; D remains ambiguous. The CDR3 spans 12 residues. Trimming cost V 0 bases and J 10 bases, with 10 bases left between them. Germline CDR1 is GTSNPN and CDR2 is SVGIG (reference sequence). The CDR3 DNA is TGTGCCTGGAGTGTCGTGGCTTTCGAGCAGTTCTTC. As protein: CAWSVVAFEQFF.

V gene TRBV5-4 combines with J gene TRBJ2-1; perhaps TRBD2 as D (5 bases). The V and J ends lost 7 bases and 4 bases respectively, with 12 bases between them. CDR1 and CDR2 from the germline V gene are SGHNT and YYREEE (reference sequence). The CDR3 sequence is 13 residues long. CDR3 loop: CASRPTGYNEQFF. The CDR3 nucleotides read TGTGCCAGCCGCCCGACGGGGTACAATGAGCAGTTCTTC.

The chain is built from TRBV10-1 and TRBJ1-1; a possible D gene is TRBD1 (5 bases). Germline V CDR1 and CDR2: WNHNN, SYGVQD (reference sequence). Trimming removed 2 bases from V and 0 bases from J, with 16 bases in between. This CDR3 has 17 amino acids. This CDR3 reads CASSERDLTAMNTEAFF. The DNA of the CDR3 is TGCGCCAGCAGTGAGAGGGATCTGACAGCAATGAACACTGAAGCTTTCTTT.

This chain uses TRBV7-6 with TRBJ1-3; D is ambiguous. CDR1 and CDR2 (germline): SGHVS, FNYEAQ. V was pared by 1 base and J by 8 bases, with 15 bases between. The CDR3 has 15 residues. CDR3 sequence: CASSLEASGGHTIYF. CDR3 nucleotide sequence: TGTGCCAGCAGCTTAGAGGCGTCCGGAGGACACACCATATATTTT.

The rearrangement joins TRBV5-1 to TRBJ2-7; D is tentatively TRBD1 or TRBD2 (5 bases each). The CDR3 loop spans 15 amino acids. Germline CDR1 is SGHRS and CDR2 is YFSETQ. V lost 0 bases to trimming and J lost 2 bases, with 12 bases between them. The CDR3 spells CASSLARGATYEQYF. The DNA of the CDR3 is TGCGCCAGCAGCTTGGCCCGAGGGGCCACCTACGAGCAGTACTTC. Full variable domain (missing parts from reference TRBV5-1 and TRBJ2-7): KAGVTQTPRYLIKTRGQQVTLSCSPISGHRSVSWYQQTPGQGLQFLFEYFSETQRNKGNFPGRFSGRQFSNSRSEMNVSTLELGDSALYLCASSLARGATYEQYFGPGTRLTVT.

The chain recombines TRBV6-5 with TRBJ1-4; D uncertain. Germline V gene sequence: CDR1 MNHEY, CDR2 SVGAGI. V lost 2 bases and J lost 3, with 13 bases in between. The CDR3 loop spans 16 amino acids. The CDR3 DNA sequence: TGTGCCAGCAGTTACGGGTCGGAGGGTTCTAATGAAAAACTGTTTTTT. Translation: CASSYGSEGSNEKLFF.

The chain carries TRBV13 and TRBJ2-5; D is tentatively TRBD1 or TRBD2 (5 bases each). The length of the CDR3 is 17 residues. Germline V gene data show CDR1 as PRHDT and CDR2 as FYEKMQ (reference sequence). Trimming cost V 3 bases and J 5 bases, with 22 bases left between them. The CDR3 nucleotides are TGTGCCAGCAGCTTGGGACCGCCCCCGGGCTGGGAGGAGACCCAGTACTTC. It encodes CASSLGPPPGWEETQYF.

This chain uses TRBV6-1 with TRBJ2-7; 8 nucleotides match TRBD1. The CDR3 loop spans 15 amino acids. V gave up 1 base and J gave up 1 base; unmatched junction bases: 3. Germline values: CDR1 MNHNS, CDR2 SASEGT. The DNA for the CDR3 is TGTGCCAGCAGTGAAGTAAGGACAGGGTCCTACGAGCAGTACTTC. Amino acid sequence: CASSEVRTGSYEQYF.

This clone was observed a few times. The junction and the germline gene differ at one end; a read error may be behind it. The chain employs TRBV11-2 and TRBJ2-5; D may be TRBD1 or TRBD2 (5 bases each). This CDR3 comprises 12 residues. From germline, CDR1 is SGHAT and CDR2 FQNNGV. The CDR3 region has the DNA TGTGCCAGCAGCCTCGGGACGCCGCCACTACACTTC. Amino acid sequence: CASSLGTPPLHF.

This chain uses TRBV27 with TRBJ2-3; possible D gene TRBD2, 6 bases. V was shortened by 5 bases and J by 6 bases, with 12 bases between the two germline ends. Germline V lookup: CDR1 MNHEY, CDR2 SMNVEV (reference sequence). The CDR3 covers 13 residues. The CDR3 coding sequence is TGTGCCAGCAGTCTTGGGGGGAGGGATACGCAGTATTTT. This encodes CASSLGGRDTQYF.

The rearrangement joins TRBV5-1 to TRBJ2-1; 10 nucleotides match TRBD2. V was clipped by 4 bases and J by 4 bases; unmatched bases: 14. The CDR3 runs 18 residues. CDR1 and CDR2 (germline): SGHRS, YFSETQ. The CDR3 region is CASSPPSSGGSEYNEQFF. CDR3 bases: TGCGCCAGCAGCCCCCCGAGTAGCGGGGGGTCTGAATACAATGAGCAGTTCTTC.

The chain has TRBV27 and TRBJ2-7; TRBD1 matches 10 bases. Per germline, CDR1 MNHEY and CDR2 SMNVEV (reference sequence). With 10 bases clipped from V and 5 bases from J, the junction kept 5 bases outside the gene matches. This CDR3 comprises 12 residues. In DNA form, the CDR3 reads TGTGCCACCTCGACAGGGGGCCACGAGCAGTACTTC. It yields the protein CATSTGGHEQYF.

This rearrangement joins TRBV11-2 to TRBJ2-5, with 12 positions matching TRBD2. With 4 bases clipped from V and 5 bases from J, the junction kept 14 bases outside the gene matches. This CDR3 is built from 18 residues. Germline lookup yields CDR1 SGHAT and CDR2 FQNNGV. Written as DNA, the CDR3 is TGTGCCAGCAGCTCGAATAATGTGCCTAGCGGGGGGGCGGAGACCCAGTACTTC. This sequence encodes CASSSNNVPSGGAETQYF.

Only one count was recorded for this clone. The V and J genes are TRBV6-5 and TRBJ1-2, with D possibly TRBD1 on 5 matching bases. Trimming took 0 bases from V and 2 from J, leaving 10 bases between them. The CDR3 length is 15 residues. Germline V gene lookup returns CDR1 MNHEY and CDR2 SVGAGI. The DNA of the CDR3 is TGTGCCAGCAGTTACTCGACAGCAGCCAACTATGGCTACACCTTC. Encoded protein: CASSYSTAANYGYTF.

The chain combines TRBV7-9 with TRBJ2-1; TRBD2 agrees at 7 bases. V lost 5 bases, J lost 8 bases, and 21 bases stayed unmatched. This CDR3 region has 18 residues. CDR1 and CDR2 (germline): SEHNR, FQNEAQ (reference sequence). CDR3 region: CASSPGPRWVGGTDEQFF. CDR3 nucleotides: TGTGCCAGCAGCCCAGGGCCTCGGTGGGTGGGAGGGACGGATGAGCAGTTCTTC. The variable domain in full, with the rest retrieved from reference TRBV7-9 and TRBJ2-1, is DTGVSQNPRHKITKRGQNVTFRCDPISEHNRLYWYRQTLGQGPEFLTYFQNEAQLEKSRLLSDRFSAERPKGSFSTLEIQRTEQGDSAMYLCASSPGPRWVGGTDEQFFGPGTRLTVL.